This TCR beta chain was captured by sequencing in a study of long-term antiretroviral therapy in people with HIV. General study results and limits: HIV repertoire CDR3 lengths ranged less widely than those of controls.

As concerns this clone: Its antigen is undetermined.

immunoSEQ v3.0 was run at survey level. Only in-frame clones appear in the TCRdb table, and some are missing; sequencing was by immunoSEQ multiplex PCR. The data contain some 22,000 clones, 82% of them singletons. Trimming pared 5 bases from V and 4 bases from J, leaving 8 bases between. The CDR3 extends over 12 amino acids. In germline, CDR1 is MNHEY, CDR2 SVGAGI. The material was unsorted PBMCs, obtained at the start of antiretroviral therapy. The chain uses TRBV6-5 and TRBJ1-1; D gene ambiguous. The TCR sequence derives from a man between 50 and 59 years old with HIV. The chain's CDR3 is CASSLLGTEAFF. The CDR3 DNA follows: TGTGCCAGCAGTCTATTGGGCACTGAAGCTTTCTTT.